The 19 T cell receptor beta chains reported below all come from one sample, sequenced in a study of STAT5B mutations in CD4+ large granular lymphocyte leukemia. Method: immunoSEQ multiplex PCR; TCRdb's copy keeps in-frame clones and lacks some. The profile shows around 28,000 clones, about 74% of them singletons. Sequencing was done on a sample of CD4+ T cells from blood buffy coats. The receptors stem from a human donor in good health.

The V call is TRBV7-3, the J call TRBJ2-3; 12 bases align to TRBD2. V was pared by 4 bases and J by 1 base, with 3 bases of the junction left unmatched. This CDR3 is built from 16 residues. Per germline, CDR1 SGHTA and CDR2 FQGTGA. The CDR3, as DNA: TGTGCCAGCAGCTCCGGGACTAGCGGGCGCACAGATACGCAGTATTTT. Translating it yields CASSSGTSGRTDTQYF.

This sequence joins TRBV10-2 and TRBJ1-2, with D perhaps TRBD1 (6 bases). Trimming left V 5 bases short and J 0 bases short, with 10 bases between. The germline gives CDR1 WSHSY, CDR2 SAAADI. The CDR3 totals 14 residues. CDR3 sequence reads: CASSWGLTNYGYTF. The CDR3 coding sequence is TGCGCCAGCAGTTGGGGGCTAACTAACTATGGCTACACCTTC.

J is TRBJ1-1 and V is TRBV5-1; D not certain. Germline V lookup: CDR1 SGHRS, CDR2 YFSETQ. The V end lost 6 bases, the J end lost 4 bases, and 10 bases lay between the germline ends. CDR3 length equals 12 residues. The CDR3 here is CASNVGGTEAFF. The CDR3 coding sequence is TGCGCCAGCAATGTCGGCGGCACTGAAGCTTTCTTT.

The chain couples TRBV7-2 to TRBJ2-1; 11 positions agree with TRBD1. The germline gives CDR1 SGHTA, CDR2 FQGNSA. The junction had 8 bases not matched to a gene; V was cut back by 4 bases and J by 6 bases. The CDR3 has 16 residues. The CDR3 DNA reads TGTGCCAGCAGCTCCCGGACAGGGGGCATCCTCAATGAGCAGTTCTTC. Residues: CASSSRTGGILNEQFF. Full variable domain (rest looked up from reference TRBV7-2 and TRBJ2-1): GAGVSQSPSNKVTEKGKDVELRCDPISGHTALYWYRQSLGQGLEFLIYFQGNSAPDKSGLPSDRFSAERTGGSVSTLTIQRTQQEDSAVYLCASSSRTGGILNEQFFGPGTRLTVL.

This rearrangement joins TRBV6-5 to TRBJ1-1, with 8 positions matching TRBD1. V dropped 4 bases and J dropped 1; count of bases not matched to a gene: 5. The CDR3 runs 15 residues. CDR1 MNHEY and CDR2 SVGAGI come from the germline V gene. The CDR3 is CASSSWDRRNTEAFF. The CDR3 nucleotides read TGTGCCAGCAGTTCCTGGGACAGGAGGAACACTGAAGCTTTCTTT.

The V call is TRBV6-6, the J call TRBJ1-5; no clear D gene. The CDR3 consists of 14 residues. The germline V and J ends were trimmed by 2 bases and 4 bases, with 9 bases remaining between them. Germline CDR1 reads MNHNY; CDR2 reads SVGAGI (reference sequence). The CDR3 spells CASSYSIQNQPQHF. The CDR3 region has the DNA TGTGCCAGCAGTTACAGCATCCAAAATCAGCCCCAGCATTTT.

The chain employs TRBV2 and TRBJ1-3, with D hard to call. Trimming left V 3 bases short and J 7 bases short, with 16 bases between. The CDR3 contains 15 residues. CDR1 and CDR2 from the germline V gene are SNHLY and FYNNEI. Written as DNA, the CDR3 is TGTGCCAGCAGTGATCGACCCGCTTTAAGTAACACCATATATTTT. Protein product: CASSDRPALSNTIYF.

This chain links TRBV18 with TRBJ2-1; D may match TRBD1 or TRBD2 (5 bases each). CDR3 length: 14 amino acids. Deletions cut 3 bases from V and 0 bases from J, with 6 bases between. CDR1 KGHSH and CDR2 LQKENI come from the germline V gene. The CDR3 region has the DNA TGTGCCAGCTCACCCGGGACCTCCTACAATGAGCAGTTCTTC. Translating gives CASSPGTSYNEQFF.

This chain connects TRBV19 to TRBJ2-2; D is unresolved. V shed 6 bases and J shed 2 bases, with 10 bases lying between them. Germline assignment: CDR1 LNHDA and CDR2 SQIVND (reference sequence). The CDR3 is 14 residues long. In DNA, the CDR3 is TGTGCCAGTAGGCGTGGCGATAACACCGGGGAGCTGTTTTTT. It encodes CASRRGDNTGELFF.

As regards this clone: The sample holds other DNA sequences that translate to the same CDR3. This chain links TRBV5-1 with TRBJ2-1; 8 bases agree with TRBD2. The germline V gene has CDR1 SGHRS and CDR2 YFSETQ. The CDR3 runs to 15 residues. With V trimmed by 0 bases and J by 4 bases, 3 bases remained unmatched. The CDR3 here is CASSLAGLGYNEQFF. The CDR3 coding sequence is TGCGCCAGCAGCTTGGCGGGACTAGGTTACAATGAGCAGTTCTTC. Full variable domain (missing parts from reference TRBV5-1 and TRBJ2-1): KAGVTQTPRYLIKTRGQQVTLSCSPISGHRSVSWYQQTPGQGLQFLFEYFSETQRNKGNFPGRFSGRQFSNSRSEMNVSTLELGDSALYLCASSLAGLGYNEQFFGPGTRLTVL.

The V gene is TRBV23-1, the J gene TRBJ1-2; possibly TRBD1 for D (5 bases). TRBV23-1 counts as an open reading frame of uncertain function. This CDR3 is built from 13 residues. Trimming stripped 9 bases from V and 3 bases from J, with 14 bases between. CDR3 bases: TGCGCCAGGCGTCCAGGGCCGCACTATGGCTACACCTTC. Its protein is CARRPGPHYGYTF.

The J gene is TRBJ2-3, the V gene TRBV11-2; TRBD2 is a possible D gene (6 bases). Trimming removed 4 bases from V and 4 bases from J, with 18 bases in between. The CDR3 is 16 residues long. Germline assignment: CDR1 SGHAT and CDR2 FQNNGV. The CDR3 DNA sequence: TGTGCCAGCAGCTCCCGGGACTTGGGCGGCCCAGATACGCAGTATTTT. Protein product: CASSSRDLGGPDTQYF.

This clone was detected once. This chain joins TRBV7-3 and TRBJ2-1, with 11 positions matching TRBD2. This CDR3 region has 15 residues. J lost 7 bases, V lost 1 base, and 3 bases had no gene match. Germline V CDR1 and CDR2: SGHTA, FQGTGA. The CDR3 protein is CASSLNVAGGNEQFF. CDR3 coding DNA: TGTGCCAGCAGCTTAAATGTAGCGGGAGGGAATGAGCAGTTCTTC. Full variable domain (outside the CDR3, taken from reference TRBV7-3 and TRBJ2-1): GAGVSQTPSNKVTEKGKYVELRCDPISGHTALYWYRQSLGQGPEFLIYFQGTGAADDSGLPNDRFFAVRPEGSVSTLKIQRTERGDSAVYLCASSLNVAGGNEQFFGPGTRLTVL.

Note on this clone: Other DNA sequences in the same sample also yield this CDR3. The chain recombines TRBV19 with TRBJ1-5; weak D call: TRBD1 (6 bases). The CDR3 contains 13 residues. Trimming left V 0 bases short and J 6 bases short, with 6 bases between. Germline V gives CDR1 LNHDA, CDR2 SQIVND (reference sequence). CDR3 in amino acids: CASSIEGGQPQHF. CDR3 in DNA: TGTGCCAGTAGTATAGAAGGGGGTCAGCCCCAGCATTTT.

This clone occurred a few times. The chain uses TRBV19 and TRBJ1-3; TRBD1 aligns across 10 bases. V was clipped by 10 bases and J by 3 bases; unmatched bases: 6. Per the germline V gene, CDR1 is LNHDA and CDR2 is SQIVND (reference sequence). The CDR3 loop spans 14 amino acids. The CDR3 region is CATRQGANGNTIYF. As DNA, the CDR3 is TGTGCCACCCGACAGGGGGCTAATGGAAACACCATATATTTT.

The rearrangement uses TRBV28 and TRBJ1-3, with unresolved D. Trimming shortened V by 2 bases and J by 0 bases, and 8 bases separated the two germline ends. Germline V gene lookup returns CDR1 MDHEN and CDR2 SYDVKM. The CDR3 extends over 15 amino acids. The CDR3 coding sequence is TGTGCCAGCAGTTTAAGGACGGACTCTGGAAACACCATATATTTT. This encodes CASSLRTDSGNTIYF.

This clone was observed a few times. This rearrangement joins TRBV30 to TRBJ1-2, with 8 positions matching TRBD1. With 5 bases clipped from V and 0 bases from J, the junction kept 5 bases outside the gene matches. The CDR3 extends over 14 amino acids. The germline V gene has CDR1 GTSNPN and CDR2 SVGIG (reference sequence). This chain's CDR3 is CAWVRQGSNYGYTF. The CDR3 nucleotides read TGTGCCTGGGTCAGACAGGGGTCTAACTATGGCTACACCTTC.

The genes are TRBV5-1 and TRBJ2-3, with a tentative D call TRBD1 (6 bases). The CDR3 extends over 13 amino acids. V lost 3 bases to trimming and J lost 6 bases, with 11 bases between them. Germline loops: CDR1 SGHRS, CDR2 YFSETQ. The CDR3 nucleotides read TGCGCCAGCAGCTGGGACAATGATGATACGCAGTATTTT. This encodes CASSWDNDDTQYF.

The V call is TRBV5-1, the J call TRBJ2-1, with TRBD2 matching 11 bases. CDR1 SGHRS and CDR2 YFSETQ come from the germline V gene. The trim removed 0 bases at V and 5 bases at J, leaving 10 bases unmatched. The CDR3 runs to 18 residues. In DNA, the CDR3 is TGCGCCAGCAGCTTGGGCGTAGCGGGAGGGCCATATGACAATGAGCAGTTCTTC. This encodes CASSLGVAGGPYDNEQFF.